Sequencing of this TCR beta chain was carried out in a study of CD8+ T cells in alopecia areata. Study-wide results and caveats: Relative to normal scalp, lesional scalp, especially alopecia totalis/universalis, showed higher clonality. Tofacitinib significantly brought down scalp clonality and expanded CD8+ clones among top 100. In scalp and blood, many expanded lesional clones persisted during tofacitinib.

The treatment is: oral pan-JAK inhibitor, 5-10 mg twice daily. CDR3 size: 15 residues. V lost 8 bases to trimming and J lost 3 bases, with 16 bases between them. Germline CDR1 MNHNY, CDR2 SVGAGI (reference sequence). This clone was picked up a small number of times. Its antigen is still unknown. Reverse transcribed after extraction, RNA yielded cDNA as the sequencing template. Measured with immunoSEQ multiplex PCR; TCRdb has only the in-frame clones, and not every one. The sample has around 100,000 clones; around 50% are singletons. This TCR derives from a human donor with alopecia areata. Sample: CD8+ T cells sorted from blood, taken at week 24, from a patient treated with tofacitinib. This chain connects TRBV6-6 to TRBJ2-2; D possibly corresponds to TRBD1 (6 bases). In DNA, the CDR3 is TGTGCCAGCCTTCAAATGACAGGACACACCGGGGAGCTGTTTTTT. This gives the protein CASLQMTGHTGELFF.